The entry below gives a single TCR beta chain sequence along with its context. Its cognate antigen is unknown. This record comes from a study of OX40 agonist ivuxolimab in advanced cancers. The overall study: Averaging roughly 60 years in age, with a range of about 20 to 90, the cohort was 82.7% male.

Repertoires were generated with immunoSEQ multiplex PCR, while TCRdb's copy carries only in-frame clones and drops some. The table lists 90,000 to 95,000 clones, about 87% of them singletons, with about 4.5% in the top ten. Study-wide findings and caveats: Within 6 weeks, CD4+ and CD8+ blood T cells expanded clonally at 0.1 to 3.0 mg/kg. Some of the lowest clonal expansion was seen in partial responders at 0.1-3.0 mg/kg. Some nonresponders likewise displayed low normalized T-cell clonal expansion.

This CDR3 contains 14 residues. The V and J ends lost 3 bases and 10 bases respectively, with 15 bases between them. The germline gives CDR1 MRHNA, CDR2 SNTAGT. V gene TRBV6-4 combines with J gene TRBJ1-4; weak D call: TRBD1 (6 bases). The sequences come from CD4+ or CD8+ T cells sorted from blood, collected in a trial of the OX40 agonist ivuxolimab. The TCR comes from an adult with an advanced solid tumor such as melanoma, head and neck, liver or kidney cancer. CDR3 protein: CASSDGGGGRKLFF. The CDR3 bases are TGTGCCAGCAGTGATGGGGGCGGGGGTAGAAAACTGTTTTTT.